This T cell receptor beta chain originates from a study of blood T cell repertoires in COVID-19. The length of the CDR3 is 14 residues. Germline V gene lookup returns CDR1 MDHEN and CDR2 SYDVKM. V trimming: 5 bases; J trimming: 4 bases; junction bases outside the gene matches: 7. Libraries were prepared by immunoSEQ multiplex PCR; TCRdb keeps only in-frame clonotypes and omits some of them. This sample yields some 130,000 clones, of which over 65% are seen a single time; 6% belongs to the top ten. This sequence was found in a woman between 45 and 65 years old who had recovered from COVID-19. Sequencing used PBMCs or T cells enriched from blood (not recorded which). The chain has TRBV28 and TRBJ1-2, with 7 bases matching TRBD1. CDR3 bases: TGTGCCAGCAGTGAAGGGGGCAGGGGCTATGGCTACACCTTC. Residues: CASSEGGRGYGYTF.